In its sample, the clone carrying this TCR beta chain was seen once. Its antigen remains unidentified. Other DNA sequences from this sample encode an identical CDR3 as well. The naive CD8 fraction comprised CD45RO-negative cells positively selected for CCR7 and excluded terminally differentiated effector memory CD45RA+ cells. Original processing methods: Owing to the provision of junction-only sequences devoid of quality scores by immunoSEQ, filtering differed. Clones were sequenced by immunoSEQ multiplex PCR, and TCRdb holds only the in-frame ones, with some missing. V and J calls and clone size are given by that table; D and trimming were obtained from the DNA. Among around 2,000,000 clones, about 95% were seen once, and the ten largest hold around 1.1%. The data were taken from a study of shared clonotypes between healthy human individuals. Regarding the study as a whole: Compared with clonotypes that all four donors shared, non-shared clonotypes had lower generation probabilities. Donor clonotype sharing was expected to depend on sequencing depth.

The CDR3 is 11 amino acids. Germline V CDR1 and CDR2: WNHNN, SYGVQD (reference sequence). V gave up 3 bases and J gave up 7 bases; unmatched junction bases: 0. The sequence was collected from a man between 18 and 29 years old in good health. The sample was naive CD8+ T cells sorted from blood. The rearrangement uses TRBV10-1 and TRBJ2-7, with TRBD2 matching 7 bases. Here the CDR3 reads CASSDGGEQYF. The CDR3 coding sequence is TGCGCCAGCAGTGACGGGGGGGAGCAGTACTTC.